This is a list of T cell receptor beta chains from one sample in a study of monozygotic twins with inflammatory bowel disease. TCRdb re-analyzed the 5' RACE reads; it lists each CDR3 protein once, without DNA. Its clone listing holds around 380,000 distinct CDR3 sequences. Material: blood. The source is a human donor with ulcerative colitis or Crohn's disease, or a healthy co-twin of an affected twin (not recorded which). The CDR3 runs from the conserved cysteine through the conserved F or W. Each record gives: V gene, J gene, CDR3 protein.

>TRBV18|TRBJ2-2
CASYWTGYTGELFF
>TRBV27|TRBJ1-1
CASSPKLPGRDEAFF
>TRBV20-1|TRBJ2-1
CSAIRTHSYNEQFF
>TRBV29-1|TRBJ2-2
CSATRSTGELFF
>TRBV2|TRBJ2-2
CASGPGQGITGELFF
>TRBV20-1|TRBJ2-7
CSARVGTFRSYEQYF
>TRBV6-5|TRBJ2-3
CASSYSGNPSTDTQYF
>TRBV29-1|TRBJ1-2
CSVSPTGGNYGYTF
>TRBV5-6|TRBJ2-1
CACSLLRDSNEQFF
>TRBV7-3|TRBJ1-5
CASSTWDIPGNQPQHF
>TRBV27|TRBJ1-2
CASSSASTGGNYGYTF
>TRBV5-1|TRBJ2-7
CASSLGRDGGQYF
>TRBV7-8|TRBJ1-6
CASSFRAGLNSPLHF
>TRBV5-1|TRBJ2-7
CASSIGASGGVYEQYF
>TRBV27|TRBJ2-5
CASSPQGAWETQYF
>TRBV7-6|TRBJ2-5
CASSLEVAQETQYF
>TRBV12-3/TRBV12-4|TRBJ1-2
CASRTGSYGYTF
>TRBV29-1|TRBJ2-1
CSVEVGRAGVLNEQFF
>TRBV5-4|TRBJ2-5
CASSLAGAGWKTQYF
>TRBV29-1|TRBJ2-4
CSAWGGENIQYF
>TRBV27|TRBJ1-2
CASSLTRTATNYGYTF
>TRBV18|TRBJ2-3
CASSPPRLAGTTDTQYF
>TRBV20-1|TRBJ1-1
CSASQVLEAFF
>TRBV7-9|TRBJ1-2
CASRLGTGPEGGYGYTF
>TRBV5-1|TRBJ1-2
CASRIGSYGYTF
>TRBV19|TRBJ2-1
CASSPTSGRVDEQFF
>TRBV4-2|TRBJ2-1
CASSQDDGGPMNEQFF
>TRBV24-1|TRBJ2-7
CATSTTGDEQYF
>TRBV18|TRBJ1-1
CASSPPNLRNTEAFF
>TRBV5-6|TRBJ1-2
CASSLIRLGYGYTF
>TRBV19|TRBJ1-1
CASKGHVGTEAFF
>TRBV7-3|TRBJ2-2
CASSPSRQVNTGELFF
>TRBV9|TRBJ1-1
CASSPRTAFPNTEAFF
>TRBV7-3|TRBJ2-3
CASSLGYLDTQYF
>TRBV5-1|TRBJ2-5
CASSLGTSGIKTQYF
>TRBV3-1|TRBJ2-7
CASSPPGLAGFGEQYF
>TRBV10-3|TRBJ2-7
CAISEPGPTSAYF
>TRBV3-1|TRBJ1-2
CASSQAAGGYTF
>TRBV18|TRBJ2-2
CASSPPSRVGELFF